This T cell receptor (beta chain) was retrieved from a study of T cell repertoires in cytomegalovirus infection. The overall study: Recently described HLA-C-restricted plus well-studied HLA-B-restricted CMV epitopes were used. Both a matching HLA type and CMV infection were indicated by public TCR beta signatures.

This clonotype was seen only a few times. The antigen remains unidentified. Study-wide results and limits: Cumulative public TCR beta family frequency identified CMV carriers with the relevant HLA. HLA-C-restricted TCR beta clonotypes specific for CMV led the ex vivo response.

V lost 4 bases and J 0 bases, leaving 6 bases between the germline ends. Per the germline V gene, CDR1 is LNHDA and CDR2 is SQIVND (reference sequence). The CDR3 covers 13 residues. TCRdb itself ran the reads through MiXCR, one entry per CDR3 protein. The data show more than 40,000 distinct CDR3 sequences, about a fifth seen once. The sample here was CD8+ T cells from cultured PBMCs, taken from culture after CMV antigen stimulation. The clonotype was recovered from a human donor in good health (CMV status not recorded). Some clones in this sample may be carry-over from other donors' samples. V is TRBV19 and J is TRBJ2-5; D gene ambiguous. The CDR3 DNA is TGTGCCAGTAGTAGGTCAGACCAAGAGACCCAGTACTTC. This codes for CASSRSDQETQYF.